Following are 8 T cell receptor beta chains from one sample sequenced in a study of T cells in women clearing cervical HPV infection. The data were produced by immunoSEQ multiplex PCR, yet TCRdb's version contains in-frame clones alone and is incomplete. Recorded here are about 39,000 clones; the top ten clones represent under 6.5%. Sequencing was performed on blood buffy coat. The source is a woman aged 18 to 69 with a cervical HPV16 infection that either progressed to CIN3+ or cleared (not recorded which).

The CDR3 is CASSIGGYSSTDTQYF. The CDR3 bases that were read are TGTGCCAGTAGTATAGGTGGTTACTCTAGCACAGATACG. The rearrangement links TRBV19 to TRBJ2-3; D is uncertain. Read coverage stops 3 residues before the CDR3 terminus; the germline J gene supplies the remainder. V was trimmed by 1 base and J by 0 bases, leaving 11 bases between them. The CDR3 spans 16 residues. Germline V CDR1 and CDR2: LNHDA, SQIVND (reference sequence).

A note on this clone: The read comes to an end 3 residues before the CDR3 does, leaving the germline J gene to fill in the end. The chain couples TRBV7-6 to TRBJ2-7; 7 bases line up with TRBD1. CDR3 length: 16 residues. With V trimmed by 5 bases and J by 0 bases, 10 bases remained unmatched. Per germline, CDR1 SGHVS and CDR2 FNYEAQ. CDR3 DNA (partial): TGTGCCAGCAGCGATTACAGGGGACGGAGCTCCTACGAG. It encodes CASSDYRGRSSYE. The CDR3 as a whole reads CASSDYRGRSSYEQYF.

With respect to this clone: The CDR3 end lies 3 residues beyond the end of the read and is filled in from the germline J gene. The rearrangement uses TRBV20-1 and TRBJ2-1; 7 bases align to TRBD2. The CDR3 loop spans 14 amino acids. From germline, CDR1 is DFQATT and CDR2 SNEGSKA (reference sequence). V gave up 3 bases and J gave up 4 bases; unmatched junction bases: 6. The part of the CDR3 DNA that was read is TGCAGTGCTAGGGGAAGCGGGGTATACAATGAG. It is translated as CSARGSGVYNE. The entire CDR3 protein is CSARGSGVYNEQFF.

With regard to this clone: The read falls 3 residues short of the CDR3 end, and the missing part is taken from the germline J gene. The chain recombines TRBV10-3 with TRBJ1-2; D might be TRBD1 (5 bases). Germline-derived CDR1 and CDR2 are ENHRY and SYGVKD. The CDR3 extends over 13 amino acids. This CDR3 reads CATQAGDPYDYTF. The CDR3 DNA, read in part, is TGTGCCACCCAAGCGGGGGACCCCTACGAC.

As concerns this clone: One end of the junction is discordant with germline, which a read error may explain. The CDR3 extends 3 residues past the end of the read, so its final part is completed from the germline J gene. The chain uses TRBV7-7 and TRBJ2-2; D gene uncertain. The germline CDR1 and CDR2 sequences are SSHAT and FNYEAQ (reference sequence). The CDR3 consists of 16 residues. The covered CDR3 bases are TGTGCTAGCAGCCTGGGTTGGAGAGACTCTAAGTCACCG. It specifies CASSLGWRDSKSP. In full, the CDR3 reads CASSLGWRDSKSPLFF.

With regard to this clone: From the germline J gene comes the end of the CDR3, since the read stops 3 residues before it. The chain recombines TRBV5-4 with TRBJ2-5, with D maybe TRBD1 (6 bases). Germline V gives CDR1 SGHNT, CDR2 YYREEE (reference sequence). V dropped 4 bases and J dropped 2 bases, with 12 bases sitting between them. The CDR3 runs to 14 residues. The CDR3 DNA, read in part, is TGTGCCAGCAGCCGAGGGGGTAAACAAGAGACC. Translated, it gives CASSRGGKQET. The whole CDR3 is CASSRGGKQETQYF.

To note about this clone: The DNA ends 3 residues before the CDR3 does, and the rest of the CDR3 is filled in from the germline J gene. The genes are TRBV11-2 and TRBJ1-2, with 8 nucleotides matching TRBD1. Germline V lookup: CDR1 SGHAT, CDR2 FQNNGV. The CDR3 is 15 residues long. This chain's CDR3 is CASSTRQGRRYDYTF. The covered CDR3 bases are TGTGCCAGCAGCACGCGACAGGGGCGCCGATACGAC.

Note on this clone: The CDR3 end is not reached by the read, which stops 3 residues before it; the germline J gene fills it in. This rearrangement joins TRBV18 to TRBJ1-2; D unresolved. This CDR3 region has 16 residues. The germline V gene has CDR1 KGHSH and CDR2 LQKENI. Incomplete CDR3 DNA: TGTGCCAGCTCACCCAGGACTAGCGGAGAATACAATGAC. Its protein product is CASSPRTSGEYND. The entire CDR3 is CASSPRTSGEYNDYTF.